One and the same sample provided the 27 T cell receptor beta chains below, sequenced in a study of blood T cell repertoires in COVID-19 (dated by TCRdb to between 2020 and 2021). Library prep was done by the immunoSEQ multiplex PCR assay. The immuneACCESS repertoire file appears here via TCRdb, limited to in-frame rearrangements. These files lack a portion of the clones; in checked studies, under half of the deficit traces to unresolved V genes, and the cause of the others is not known. A total of 150,000 to 200,000 clones appear in this sample, about four fifths of them only once. The ten most abundant clones make up roughly 6.4% of the sample. Sequenced material: peripheral blood. These receptors were obtained from a man in his 60s with acute or convalescent COVID-19.

The V call is TRBV6-6, the J call TRBJ2-5; TRBD1 might be the D (5 bases). The CDR3 extends over 15 amino acids. CDR1 is MNHNY, CDR2 SVGAGI, per germline (reference sequence). The V end was cut by 0 bases, the J end by 1 base, with 9 bases between. This CDR3 is CASSYSNGAQETQYF. The CDR3 DNA reads TGTGCCAGCAGTTACTCGAATGGGGCCCAAGAGACCCAGTACTTC.

The V call is TRBV7-2, the J call TRBJ2-3; D may be TRBD2 (5 bases). CDR3 length: 14 residues. Between the trimmed V and J ends, which lost 2 bases and 6 bases, there was a span of 12 bases. Germline CDR1 SGHTA, CDR2 FQGNSA. The CDR3 is CASSLRGIYDTQYF. For the CDR3, the DNA is TGTGCCAGCAGCTTAAGAGGGATTTATGATACGCAGTATTTT.

The gene calls are TRBV9 and TRBJ2-1, with 8 bases lining up with TRBD2. The V and J ends lost 0 bases and 5 bases, in that order; junction bases with no gene match: 4. Germline V lookup: CDR1 SGDLS, CDR2 YYNGEE. CDR3 length: 15 amino acids. The CDR3 coding sequence is TGTGCCAGCAGCGTAGGGGGCGGGGGGCACAATGAGCAGTTCTTC. This translates into CASSVGGGGHNEQFF.

The V gene is TRBV7-9, the J gene TRBJ1-3, with D tentatively TRBD1 (6 bases). The CDR3 is 15 amino acids. The V end lost 5 bases, the J end lost 0 bases, and 11 bases lay between the germline ends. From germline, CDR1 is SEHNR and CDR2 FQNEAQ (reference sequence). The CDR3: CASSSRGTSGNTIYF. In DNA, the CDR3 is TGTGCCAGCAGCAGCAGGGGTACCTCTGGAAACACCATATATTTT.

V is TRBV6-4 and J is TRBJ2-1; 16 positions agree with TRBD2. With V trimmed by 3 bases and J by 8 bases, 1 base remained unmatched. This CDR3 is 15 amino acids long. Germline loops: CDR1 MRHNA, CDR2 SNTAGT. CDR3 residues: CASSEGLAGGYEQFF. The CDR3 DNA reads as TGTGCCAGCAGTGAGGGACTAGCGGGAGGGTATGAGCAGTTCTTC.

The table lists this clone with a count of one. The chain has TRBV6-5 and TRBJ2-7, with D possibly being TRBD2 (6 bases). V was shortened by 8 bases and J by 6 bases, with 11 bases between the two germline ends. The V gene's germline CDR1 is MNHEY and CDR2 SVGAGI. The CDR3 is made up of 11 amino acids. Written as DNA, the CDR3 is TGTGCCAGCCGCGCGGGGATCGAGCAGTACTTC. This encodes CASRAGIEQYF.

The J gene is TRBJ1-2, the V gene TRBV10-1; TRBD1 aligns across 9 bases. Germline CDR1 WNHNN, CDR2 SYGVQD (reference sequence). V gave up 7 bases and J gave up 4 bases; unmatched junction bases: 13. The CDR3 length is 16 residues. DNA for the CDR3: TGCGCCAGCACCCAACCTTTTACAGGGGGCGGCTATGGCTACACCTTC. Protein sequence: CASTQPFTGGGYGYTF.

The chain couples TRBV11-2 to TRBJ2-7; 11 positions match TRBD2. This CDR3 comprises 16 residues. The V gene end was trimmed by 1 base and the J gene end by 3 bases; junction bases not matched to a gene: 5. Germline assignment: CDR1 SGHAT and CDR2 FQNNGV. CDR3: CASSLGAGTSGYEQYF. In DNA, the CDR3 is TGTGCCAGCAGCTTAGGCGCCGGGACTAGCGGCTACGAGCAGTACTTC.

The chain carries TRBV29-1 and TRBJ1-2, with a tentative D call TRBD1 (6 bases). Germline CDR1 and CDR2: SQVTM and ANQGSEA. CDR3 length: 17 amino acids. V shed 5 bases and J shed 0 bases, with 22 bases lying between them. CDR3 DNA sequence: TGCAGCGTTTTTATATCGGGACAAAGCTCTTCTAACTATGGCTACACCTTC. It yields the protein CSVFISGQSSSNYGYTF.

This clone was seen only a few times. The CDR3 nucleotides are TGTGCCAGCAGCGCTTTTGGACAGGGAAACTACGAGCAGTACTTC. Its translation is CASSAFGQGNYEQYF. The rearrangement uses TRBV11-2 and TRBJ2-7; TRBD1 agrees at 8 bases. J gave up 3 bases and V 5 bases, and 9 bases lay outside the gene matches. Per the germline V gene, CDR1 is SGHAT and CDR2 is FQNNGV. The CDR3 spans 15 residues.

The V and J genes are TRBV7-9 and TRBJ2-7; D may be TRBD1 (6 bases). CDR3 size: 19 residues. CDR1 and CDR2 from the germline V gene are SEHNR and FQNEAQ (reference sequence). V was shortened by 5 bases and J by 2 bases, with 28 bases between the two germline ends. The CDR3 coding sequence is TGTGCCAGCAGCCCCGACTTCAGACAACCGGGACAACTTACCTACGAGCAGTACTTC. Translating gives CASSPDFRQPGQLTYEQYF.

The chain couples TRBV12-3 or TRBV12-4 to TRBJ2-5; tentative D call: TRBD2 (5 bases). The V end lost 5 bases, the J end lost 4 bases, and 11 bases lay between the germline ends. The CDR3 contains 13 residues. The DNA for the CDR3 is TGTGCCAGCAGTACCCTAGCATCAGAGACCCAGTACTTC. Amino acids: CASSTLASETQYF.

The J gene is TRBJ1-3, the V gene TRBV19; TRBD1 might be the D (5 bases). Trimming removed 8 bases at V and 4 bases at J, with 21 bases between. The CDR3 spans 16 residues. CDR1 LNHDA and CDR2 SQIVND come from the germline V gene (reference sequence). In DNA form, the CDR3 reads TGTGCCAGTCAGCGCCACCTCAGGGATGGCGGAAACACCATATATTTT. Translated, it gives CASQRHLRDGGNTIYF. Looking up the rest from reference TRBV19 and TRBJ1-3 gives the full variable domain: DGGITQSPKYLFRKEGQNVTLSCEQNLNHDAMYWYRQDPGQGLRLIYYSQIVNDFQKGDIAEGYSVSREKKESFPLTVTSAQKNPTAFYLCASQRHLRDGGNTIYFGEGSWLTVV.

V and J are TRBV3-1 (or the pseudogene TRBV3-2) and TRBJ1-5; possible D gene TRBD1, 5 bases. Between the trimmed V and J ends, which lost 3 bases and 4 bases, there was a span of 13 bases. The germline V gene has CDR1 LGHDT and CDR2 YNNKEL (reference sequence). This CDR3 is 15 amino acids long. CDR3 nucleotide sequence: TGTGCCAGCAGCCATTCAGGGAACCGAAATCAGCCCCAGCATTTT. Encoded protein: CASSHSGNRNQPQHF.

The V call is TRBV3-1 (or the pseudogene TRBV3-2), the J call TRBJ2-7; 7 positions match TRBD1. The junction had 7 bases not matched to a gene; V was cut back by 8 bases and J by 3 bases. The CDR3 extends over 13 amino acids. Germline-derived CDR1 and CDR2 are LGHDT and YNNKEL (reference sequence). Written as DNA, the CDR3 is TGTGCCAGCGGTGTCAGGGGGTTCTACGAGCAGTACTTC. It is translated as CASGVRGFYEQYF.

The sample holds a few counts of this clone. J is TRBJ2-7 and V is TRBV19, with 9 bases identical to TRBD2. Germline V gene sequence: CDR1 LNHDA, CDR2 SQIVND (reference sequence). With V trimmed by 4 bases and J by 8 bases, 12 bases remained unmatched. The CDR3 length is 15 residues. CDR3 bases: TGTGCCAGTAGTACCGGACTAGCGAGCCCTACGCAGCAGTACTTC. This sequence encodes CASSTGLASPTQQYF.

The chain recombines TRBV6-4 with TRBJ2-1, with D perhaps matching TRBD2 (7 bases). CDR3 length: 15 amino acids. With 0 bases removed from V and 8 bases from J, the gap between germline ends came to 14 bases. CDR1 MRHNA and CDR2 SNTAGT come from the germline V gene. In DNA form, the CDR3 reads TGTGCCAGCAGTGACTCGGGGGGGGCGATAGATGAGCAGTTCTTC. Translation: CASSDSGGAIDEQFF.

The rearrangement links TRBV9 to TRBJ1-1, with D unresolved. V dropped 4 bases and J dropped 1 base, with 11 bases sitting between them. The length of the CDR3 is 14 residues. From germline, CDR1 is SGDLS and CDR2 YYNGEE. The CDR3 DNA sequence: TGTGCCAGCAGCCCCCAGACGGGGAACACTGAAGCTTTCTTT. Its protein is CASSPQTGNTEAFF.

J is TRBJ2-7 and V is TRBV6-5; 8 bases align to TRBD2. The length of the CDR3 is 15 residues. Trimming at V came to 7 bases and at J to 1 base, leaving 9 bases not matched to a gene. Germline CDR1 MNHEY, CDR2 SVGAGI. CDR3 nucleotides: TGTGCCAGCATTCTTAAGCGGGGGCGTTCCTACGAGCAGTACTTC. Its translation is CASILKRGRSYEQYF.

The V gene is TRBV30, the J gene TRBJ2-3; a possible D gene is TRBD1 (6 bases). V shed 3 bases and J shed 3 bases, with 13 bases lying between them. This CDR3 comprises 14 residues. CDR1 and CDR2 from the germline V gene are GTSNPN and SVGIG (reference sequence). This chain's CDR3 is CAWRPGDGTDTQYF. Written as DNA, the CDR3 is TGTGCCTGGAGACCAGGGGACGGAACAGATACGCAGTATTTT.

The V gene is TRBV20-1, the J gene TRBJ1-2; D gene ambiguous. With 3 bases removed from V and 4 bases from J, the gap between germline ends came to 15 bases. Germline CDR1 reads DFQATT; CDR2 reads SNEGSKA (reference sequence). The CDR3 runs to 14 residues. The CDR3 nucleotides are TGCAGTGCTAGTGAATACGGGTCACGCTATGGCTACACCTTC. Protein sequence: CSASEYGSRYGYTF.

The chain couples TRBV19 to TRBJ1-5; TRBD1 agrees at 8 bases. Germline CDR1 LNHDA, CDR2 SQIVND (reference sequence). The CDR3 runs to 15 residues. J was trimmed by 2 bases and V by 9 bases; bases with no gene match: 9. The CDR3 spells CASKSGGVGNQPQHF. The CDR3 nucleotides read TGTGCCAGCAAATCAGGGGGCGTGGGCAATCAGCCCCAGCATTTT.

The chain combines TRBV12-5 with TRBJ2-6; no clear D. Germline V lookup: CDR1 LGHNT, CDR2 FRNRAP. V lost 4 bases, J lost 0 bases, and 4 bases lay in between. The CDR3 has 14 amino acids. CDR3 sequence (DNA): TGTGCTAGTGGTTCCAGCTCTGGGGCCAACGTCCTGACTTTC. Translating gives CASGSSSGANVLTF.

The chain links TRBV21-1 to TRBJ1-3; whether TRBD1, the table's D call, matches the DNA was not checked. TRBV21-1 is shown as a pseudogene. CDR3 length: 16 amino acids. CDR3 in amino acids: CASSKYEGAVGNTIYF. The DNA of the CDR3 is TGTGCCAGCAGCAAATATGAGGGGGCGGTCGGAAACACCATATATTTT.

The chain links TRBV5-6 to TRBJ1-3; TRBD1 might be the D (5 bases). The germline CDR1 and CDR2 sequences are SGHDT and YYEEEE. This CDR3 is 19 amino acids long. V was shortened by 1 base and J by 3 bases, with 23 bases between the two germline ends. CDR3 nucleotides: TGTGCCAGCAGCTTGAGTAATGGGGCCAGGGAACGAATTGGAAACACCATATATTTT. Protein product: CASSLSNGARERIGNTIYF. The full variable domain, its missing parts supplied by reference TRBV5-6 and TRBJ1-3, is DAGVTQSPTHLIKTRGQQVTLRCSPKSGHDTVSWYQQALGQGPQFIFQYYEEEERQRGNFPDRFSGHQFPNYSSELNVNALLLGDSALYLCASSLSNGARERIGNTIYFGEGSWLTVV.

This sequence joins TRBV4-3 and TRBJ1-5, with D tentatively TRBD1 (5 bases). Germline-derived CDR1 and CDR2 are LGHNA and YSLEER. V lost 0 bases, J lost 2 bases, and 11 bases lay in between. CDR3 size: 16 residues. The CDR3 region has the DNA TGCGCCAGCAGCCAAGATGTGACAGTCCGCAATCAGCCCCAGCATTTT. This sequence encodes CASSQDVTVRNQPQHF.

In DNA form, the CDR3 reads TGTGCCAGCAGCCGGGAGCTGAGCACAGATACGCAGTATTTT. It codes for CASSRELSTDTQYF. The V gene is TRBV5-5, the J gene TRBJ2-3, with D perhaps TRBD2 (6 bases). Germline V gives CDR1 SGHKS, CDR2 YYEKEE (reference sequence). The V gene lost 4 bases and the J gene lost 0 bases, with 9 bases spanning the gap. This CDR3 region has 14 residues.